Below are 2 T cell receptor beta chains sequenced from a single sample in a study of CD8 T cells in Susac syndrome. RNA in amounts of roughly 0.5 to 1 ug was reverse transcribed with random hexamers. TCRdb called the immunoSEQ multiplex PCR reads again in MiXCR, with one record for every CDR3 protein. The sample shows under 200,000 distinct CDR3 sequences, around 94% of them seen only once. Sequencing was performed on CD4+ T cells from PBMCs. These receptors were taken from a human donor in good health.

The V call is TRBV6-2 or TRBV6-3, the J call TRBJ2-7; D remains unclear. Germline V gene data show CDR1 as MNHEY and CDR2 as SVGEGT. V was clipped by 2 bases and J by 4 bases, with 6 bases between them. The CDR3 has 12 amino acids. The CDR3 DNA reads TGTGCCAGCAGTTACCAGGTGTACGAGCAGTACTTC. Its translation: CASSYQVYEQYF.

This clonotype showed up just once. V gene TRBV13 combines with J gene TRBJ2-7; D may be TRBD1 (6 bases). Trimming took off 3 bases at V and 1 base at J, with 10 bases between the two ends. Germline assignment: CDR1 PRHDT and CDR2 FYEKMQ (reference sequence). This CDR3 spans 14 amino acids. CDR3 in amino acids: CASSFRTDSYEQYF. Written as DNA, the CDR3 is TGTGCCAGCAGCTTTCGGACAGATTCCTACGAGCAGTACTTC.